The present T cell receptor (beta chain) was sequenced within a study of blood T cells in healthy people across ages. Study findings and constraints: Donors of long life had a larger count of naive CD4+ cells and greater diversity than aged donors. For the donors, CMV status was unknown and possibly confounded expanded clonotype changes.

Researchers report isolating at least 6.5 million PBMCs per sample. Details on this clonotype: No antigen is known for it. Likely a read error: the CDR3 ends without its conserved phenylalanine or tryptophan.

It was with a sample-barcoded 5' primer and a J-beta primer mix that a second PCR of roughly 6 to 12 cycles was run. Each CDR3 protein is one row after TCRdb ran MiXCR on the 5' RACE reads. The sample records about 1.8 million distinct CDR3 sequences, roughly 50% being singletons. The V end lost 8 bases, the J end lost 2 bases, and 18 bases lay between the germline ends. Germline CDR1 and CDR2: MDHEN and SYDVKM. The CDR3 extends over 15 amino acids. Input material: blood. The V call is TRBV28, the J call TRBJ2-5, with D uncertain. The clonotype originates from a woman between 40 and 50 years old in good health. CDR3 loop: CASPPPGQVQETQYL. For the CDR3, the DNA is TGTGCCAGCCCCCCTCCGGGCCAGGTACAAGAGACCCAGTACTTA.